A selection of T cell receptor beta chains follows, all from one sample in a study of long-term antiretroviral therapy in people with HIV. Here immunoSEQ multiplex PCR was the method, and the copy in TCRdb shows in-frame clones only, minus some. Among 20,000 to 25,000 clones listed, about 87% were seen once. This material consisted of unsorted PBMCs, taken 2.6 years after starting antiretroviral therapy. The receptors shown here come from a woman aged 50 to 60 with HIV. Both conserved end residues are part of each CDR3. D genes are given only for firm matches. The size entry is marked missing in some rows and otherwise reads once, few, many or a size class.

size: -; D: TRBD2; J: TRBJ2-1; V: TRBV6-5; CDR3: CASSYAGLAGGNEQFF; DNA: TGTGCCAGCAGTTACGCCGGACTAGCGGGAGGCAATGAGCAGTTCTTC
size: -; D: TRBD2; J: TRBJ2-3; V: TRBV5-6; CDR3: CASSVPTSGSTDTQYF; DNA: TGTGCCAGCAGCGTGCCGACTAGCGGGAGTACAGATACGCAGTATTTT
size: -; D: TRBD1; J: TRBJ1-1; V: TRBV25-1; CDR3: CASRQGAGNTEAFF; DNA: TGTGCCAGCAGGCAGGGGGCGGGTAACACTGAAGCTTTCTTT
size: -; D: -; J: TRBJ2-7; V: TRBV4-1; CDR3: CASSQAVGWSSYEQYF; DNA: TGCGCCAGCAGCCAGGCCGTAGGGTGGAGCTCCTACGAGCAGTACTTC
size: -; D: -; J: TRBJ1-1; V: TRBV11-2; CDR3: CASSLVPQGITEAFF; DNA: TGTGCCAGCAGCTTAGTCCCCCAGGGGATTACTGAAGCTTTCTTT
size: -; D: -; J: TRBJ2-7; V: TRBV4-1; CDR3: CASSQHQTDYEQYF; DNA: TGCGCCAGCAGCCAGCACCAGACAGACTACGAGCAGTACTTC
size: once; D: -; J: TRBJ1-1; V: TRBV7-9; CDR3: CASSTGQGLEAFF; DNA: TGTGCCAGCAGCACTGGTCAGGGGCTAGAAGCTTTCTTT
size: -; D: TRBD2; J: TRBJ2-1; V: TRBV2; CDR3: CASQGLAGEDSYNEQFF; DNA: TGTGCCAGCCAAGGACTAGCGGGGGAGGATTCCTACAATGAGCAGTTCTTC
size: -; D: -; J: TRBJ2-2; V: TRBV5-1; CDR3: CASSSDRRELFF; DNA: TGCGCCAGCAGCTCCGACAGGAGGGAGCTGTTTTTT
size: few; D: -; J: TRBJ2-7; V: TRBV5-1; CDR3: CASSEGPSYEQYF; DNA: TGCGCCAGCAGTGAGGGGCCCTCCTACGAGCAGTACTTC
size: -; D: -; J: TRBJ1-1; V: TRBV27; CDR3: CASSLSRRGNTEAFF; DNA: TGTGCCAGCAGTTTATCGAGAAGAGGGAACACTGAAGCTTTCTTT
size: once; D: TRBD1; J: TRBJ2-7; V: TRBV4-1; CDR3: CASSQGAGEQYF; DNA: TGCGCCAGCAGTCAGGGGGCCGGGGAGCAGTACTTC
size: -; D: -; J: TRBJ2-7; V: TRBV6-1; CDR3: CASSAGAIAYEQYF; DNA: TGTGCCAGCAGCGCCGGGGCTATCGCCTACGAGCAGTACTTC
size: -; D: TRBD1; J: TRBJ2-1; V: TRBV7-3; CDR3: CASSLAGTGKDNEQFF; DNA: TGTGCCAGCAGCCTTGCCGGGACAGGAAAGGACAATGAGCAGTTCTTC
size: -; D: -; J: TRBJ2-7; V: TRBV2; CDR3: CASSDPRTGSEQYF; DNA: TGTGCCAGCAGTGACCCCAGGACTGGGAGCGAGCAGTACTTC
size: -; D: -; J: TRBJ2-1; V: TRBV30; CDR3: CAWSATGYNEQFF; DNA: TGTGCCTGGAGCGCGACAGGCTACAATGAGCAGTTCTTC
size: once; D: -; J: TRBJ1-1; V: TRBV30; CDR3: CASYGSRGAFF; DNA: TGTGCCTCCTACGGGTCTCGAGGCGCTTTCTTT
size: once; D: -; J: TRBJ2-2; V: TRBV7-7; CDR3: CASSSRVHGELFF; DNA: TGTGCCAGCAGCTCCAGGGTACACGGGGAGCTGTTTTTT
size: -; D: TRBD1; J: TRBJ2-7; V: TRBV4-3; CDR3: CASSQGRQGSYEQYF; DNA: TGCGCCAGCAGCCAAGGCCGACAGGGTTCCTACGAGCAGTACTTC
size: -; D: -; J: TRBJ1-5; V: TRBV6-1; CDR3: CASIWGHGNQPQHF; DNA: TGTGCCAGCATCTGGGGCCACGGCAATCAGCCCCAGCATTTT
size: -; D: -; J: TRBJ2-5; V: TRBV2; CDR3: CASSEKGEETQYF; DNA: TGTGCCAGCAGTGAAAAGGGGGAAGAGACCCAGTACTTC
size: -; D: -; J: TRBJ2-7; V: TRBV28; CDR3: CASSSGTNTYEQYF; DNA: TGTGCCAGCAGTTCCGGGACCAACACCTACGAGCAGTACTTC
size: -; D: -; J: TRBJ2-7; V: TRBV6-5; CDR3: CASSKDRPKDEQYF; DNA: TGTGCCAGCAGTAAAGACAGGCCAAAGGACGAGCAGTACTTC
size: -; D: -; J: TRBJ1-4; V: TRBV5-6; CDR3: CASSFRDLGKLFF; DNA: TGTGCCAGCAGCTTCCGGGACCTCGGGAAACTGTTTTTT